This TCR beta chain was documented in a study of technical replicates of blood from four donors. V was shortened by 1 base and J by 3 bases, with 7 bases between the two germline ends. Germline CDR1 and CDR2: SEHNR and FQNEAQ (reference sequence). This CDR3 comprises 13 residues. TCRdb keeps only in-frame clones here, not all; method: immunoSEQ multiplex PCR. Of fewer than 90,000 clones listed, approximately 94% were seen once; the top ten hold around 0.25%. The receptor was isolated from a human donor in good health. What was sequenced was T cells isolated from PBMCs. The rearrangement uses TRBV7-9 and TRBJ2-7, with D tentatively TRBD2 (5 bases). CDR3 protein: CASSLGTFYEQYF. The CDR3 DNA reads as TGTGCCAGCAGCTTAGGGACTTTCTACGAGCAGTACTTC.